Below, 21 T cell receptor beta chains from the same sample are listed, as sequenced in a study of post-analysis software for immune sequencing data. Incorporated into the TCR beta cDNA libraries were unique molecular identifiers, which served to reduce PCR and sequencing biases. TCRdb called the PCR reads again in MiXCR, with one record for every CDR3 protein. The table records hundreds of thousands of distinct CDR3 sequences, more than 50% of them present only once. For these receptors, no antigen is known. Broader study findings: A handful of TRBV segments appeared more often in patients than in controls, and TRBV5-6, TRBV5-1 and TRBV20-1 were among these.

Source material: blood. The receptors were gathered from a girl aged 2 to 10 with multiple sclerosis.

The chain links TRBV7-9 to TRBJ2-5, with 8 positions matching TRBD1. Germline CDR1 is SEHNR and CDR2 is FQNEAQ (reference sequence). V shed 4 bases, J shed 2 bases, and the junction held 9 bases outside the gene matches. The CDR3 covers 16 residues. CDR3 sequence: CASSSRTGSRQETQYF. CDR3 DNA: TGTGCCAGCAGCTCCCGGACAGGGTCCCGTCAAGAGACCCAGTACTTC.

The chain joins TRBV20-1 to TRBJ2-3, with 7 bases matching TRBD2. This CDR3 comprises 13 residues. V lost 6 bases and J lost 3; bases outside the gene matches: 6. Germline loops: CDR1 DFQATT, CDR2 SNEGSKA (reference sequence). CDR3 protein: CSAPLGGTDTQYF. The CDR3 DNA follows: TGCAGTGCCCCTCTCGGGGGGACAGATACGCAGTATTTT.

This clonotype has only a few counts. V usage is TRBV20-1 and J usage is TRBJ2-7; D gene uncertain. The CDR3 is made up of 13 amino acids. V lost 2 bases, J lost 3 bases, and 11 bases lay in between. Per the germline V gene, CDR1 is DFQATT and CDR2 is SNEGSKA (reference sequence). The CDR3 nucleotides are TGCAGTGCTAGAATTGGACCGGACTACGAGCAGTACTTC. This codes for CSARIGPDYEQYF.

This clonotype was recorded a few times. The chain joins TRBV5-1 to TRBJ2-1; D remains ambiguous. Looked up from germline, CDR1 is SGHRS and CDR2 is YFSETQ. The CDR3 is made up of 15 amino acids. The V and J ends lost 1 base and 5 bases respectively, with 13 bases between them. CDR3 sequence reads: CASSLWGTENNEQFF. Here the CDR3 DNA reads TGCGCCAGCAGCTTGTGGGGTACCGAAAACAATGAGCAGTTCTTC.

The chain is built from TRBV3-1 and TRBJ1-5, with 9 nucleotides matching TRBD1. The V gene end was trimmed by 4 bases and the J gene end by 2 bases; junction bases not matched to a gene: 9. The CDR3 consists of 17 residues. Germline-derived CDR1 and CDR2 are LGHDT and YNNKEL (reference sequence). CDR3 residues: CASSLRTGAQGNQPQHF. CDR3 bases: TGTGCCAGCAGCCTCCGGACAGGGGCGCAGGGCAATCAGCCCCAGCATTTT.

This chain uses TRBV6-5 with TRBJ1-5; no clear D gene. Between the trimmed V and J ends, which lost 5 bases and 4 bases, there was a span of 6 bases. Germline assignment: CDR1 MNHEY and CDR2 SVGAGI. CDR3 size: 12 residues. In DNA form, the CDR3 reads TGTGCCAGCAGTGCTCCGAATCAGCCCCAGCATTTT. Its translation: CASSAPNQPQHF.

In its sample, this clonotype was seen a few times. The J gene is TRBJ2-1, the V gene TRBV7-3; 15 bases agree with TRBD2. The CDR3 is made up of 15 amino acids. V shed 3 bases, J shed 8 bases, and the junction held 2 bases outside the gene matches. Germline CDR1 is SGHTA and CDR2 is FQGTGA. The DNA for the CDR3 is TGTGCCAGCAGCTTCCGGACTAGCGGGAGGGATGAGCAGTTCTTC. Its protein product is CASSFRTSGRDEQFF. The complete variable domain, with remaining parts taken from reference TRBV7-3 and TRBJ2-1, reads GAGVSQTPSNKVTEKGKYVELRCDPISGHTALYWYRQSLGQGPEFLIYFQGTGAADDSGLPNDRFFAVRPEGSVSTLKIQRTERGDSAVYLCASSFRTSGRDEQFFGPGTRLTVL.

The chain carries TRBV6-5 and TRBJ2-5, with a weak D call TRBD1 (5 bases). Gene TRBJ2-7 matches the end of the DNA better, so the J call may be wrong. Per the germline V gene, CDR1 is MNHEY and CDR2 is SVGAGI. The CDR3 spans 16 residues. CDR3 sequence (DNA): TGTGCCAGCAGTCGTGACAGACCGGAAAACTTCTACGAGCAGTACTTC. Translated, it gives CASSRDRPENFYEQYF.

With respect to this clonotype: The junction departs from the called germline gene at one end, perhaps through a read error. The chain recombines TRBV7-3 with TRBJ2-3; 7 nucleotides align to TRBD2. Germline-derived CDR1 and CDR2 are SGHTA and FQGTGA. This CDR3 has 13 residues. DNA for the CDR3: TGTGCCGGCAGCTCCGGGGGGAGAGATACGCAGTATTTT. This gives the protein CAGSSGGRDTQYF.

The rearrangement links TRBV10-2 to TRBJ2-7, with D perhaps matching TRBD1 (6 bases). Germline CDR1 and CDR2: WSHSY and SAAADI. Trimming cost V 6 bases and J 7 bases, with 16 bases left between them. The CDR3 extends over 13 amino acids. The CDR3 nucleotides read TGCGCCAGCAGGGCTACACAGGGTGGGGAGCAGTACTTC. Protein sequence: CASRATQGGEQYF.

The DNA of the CDR3 is TGCAGCGTTGAGGGGACAGCTGACAAGCAGTACTTC. This translates into CSVEGTADKQYF. The chain links TRBV29-1 to TRBJ2-5; 7 bases align to TRBD1. CDR3 length: 12 residues. Germline V CDR1 and CDR2: SQVTM, ANQGSEA. J gave up 11 bases and V 3 bases, and 9 bases lay outside the gene matches.

The V call is TRBV24-1, the J call TRBJ2-3; TRBD1 matches at 8 bases. The CDR3 is 16 residues long. From germline, CDR1 is KGHDR and CDR2 SFDVKD. V shed 2 bases, J shed 7 bases, and the junction held 10 bases outside the gene matches. Written as DNA, the CDR3 is TGTGCCACCAGTGATTCGACCGGGACAGGAGTTCATACGCAGTATTTT. Translating gives CATSDSTGTGVHTQYF.

The rearrangement uses TRBV7-7 and TRBJ2-5; no definite D call. Germline V CDR1 and CDR2: SSHAT, FNYEAQ (reference sequence). The CDR3 runs 18 residues. The V gene lost 2 bases and the J gene lost 5 bases, with 24 bases spanning the gap. This chain's CDR3 is CASSLSRRPGAPWETQYF. The CDR3 DNA follows: TGTGCCAGCAGCTTAAGCCGTCGTCCGGGCGCACCTTGGGAGACCCAGTACTTC.

This rearrangement joins TRBV28 to TRBJ1-3; the D is unclear. Germline CDR1 MDHEN, CDR2 SYDVKM. Trimming removed 6 bases from V and 0 bases from J, with 3 bases in between. This CDR3 is 12 amino acids long. CDR3 coding DNA: TGTGCCAGCAGGAGCTCTGGAAACACCATATATTTT. Translating it yields CASRSSGNTIYF.

The CDR3, as DNA: TGCAGCGTCCAGACAGGGAACCAAGAGACCCAGTACTTC. Translation: CSVQTGNQETQYF. This chain uses TRBV29-1 with TRBJ2-4; 7 nucleotides line up with TRBD1. The closer fit of TRBJ2-5 to the DNA end suggests the J call may be wrong. The CDR3 runs 13 residues. Germline V gene sequence: CDR1 SQVTM, CDR2 ANQGSEA.

The V gene is TRBV4-1, the J gene TRBJ1-2, with a weak D call TRBD1 (6 bases). This CDR3 has 22 amino acids. V was cut by 2 bases and J by 1 base, with 32 bases left in between. CDR1 is MGHRA and CDR2 is YSYEKL in the germline V gene. The CDR3 loop is CASSQIRTLPGQLLARNYGYTF. Written as DNA, the CDR3 is TGCGCCAGCAGCCAAATAAGGACCCTTCCGGGACAACTACTAGCCCGTAACTATGGCTACACCTTC.

This clonotype was picked up one time. The chain recombines TRBV3-1 with TRBJ1-1, with D possibly TRBD1 on 5 matching bases. V gave up 3 bases and J gave up 1 base, with 6 bases separating them. The V gene's germline CDR1 is LGHDT and CDR2 YNNKEL (reference sequence). This CDR3 is 13 amino acids long. The CDR3 sequence: CASSHGGNTEAFF. CDR3 nucleotide sequence: TGTGCCAGCAGCCATGGGGGGAACACTGAAGCTTTCTTT.

This clonotype has a handful of counts. The chain links TRBV20-1 to TRBJ2-1; 10 nucleotides match TRBD2. CDR1 is DFQATT and CDR2 is SNEGSKA in the germline V gene (reference sequence). CDR3 size: 13 residues. The J segment lost 12 bases and the V segment lost 3 bases, leaving 8 bases of the junction unmatched. Here the CDR3 reads CSASKAGGPWQFF. CDR3 sequence (DNA): TGCAGTGCTAGTAAAGCGGGAGGGCCTTGGCAGTTCTTC.

This clonotype has only a few counts. The CDR3 sequence is CSVQDRGTTTGELFF. CDR3 nucleotides: TGCAGCGTACAGGACAGGGGCACCACTACCGGGGAGCTGTTTTTT. The V call is TRBV29-1, the J call TRBJ2-2; 9 bases line up with TRBD1. The V and J ends lost 6 bases and 5 bases, in that order; junction bases with no gene match: 10. CDR1 SQVTM and CDR2 ANQGSEA come from the germline V gene. CDR3 length equals 15 residues.

The V call is TRBV15, the J call TRBJ2-7; possible D gene TRBD2, 5 bases. The ends were cut back, 0 bases at V and 2 bases at J, with 17 bases in the middle. The CDR3 is 17 amino acids. Germline CDR1 LNHNV, CDR2 YYDKDF (reference sequence). As DNA, the CDR3 is TGTGCCACCAGCAGAGATGATCTCGGCGGGCGTACCTACGAGCAGTACTTC. This gives the protein CATSRDDLGGRTYEQYF. Full variable domain (outside the CDR3, taken from reference TRBV15 and TRBJ2-7): DAMVIQNPRYQVTQFGKPVTLSCSQTLNHNVMYWYQQKSSQAPKLLFHYYDKDFNNEADTPDNFQSRRPNTSFCFLDIRSPGLGDTAMYLCATSRDDLGGRTYEQYFGPGTRLTVT.

There are a few counts of this clonotype. The CDR3 is CASSFLAGGEKFF. DNA of the CDR3: TGTGCCAGCAGCTTCTTAGCGGGAGGGGAGAAGTTCTTC. This chain joins TRBV7-8 and TRBJ2-1; 11 bases align to TRBD2. The V segment lost 3 bases and the J segment 14 bases; nucleotides outside the gene matches: 6. Germline lookup yields CDR1 SGHVS and CDR2 FQNEAQ. The CDR3 runs 13 residues.